This T cell receptor (beta chain) was observed in a study of T cell changes during pregnancy in multiple sclerosis. V was cut by 0 bases and J by 5 bases, with 13 bases left in between. The CDR3 has 16 amino acids. Germline CDR1 is LGHNA and CDR2 is YNFKEQ. Clones were read by immunoSEQ multiplex PCR, and TCRdb kept only the in-frame ones, dropping some. The data contain around 97,000 clones, 92% of them singletons. The sequenced sample was peripheral blood, obtained after pregnancy. This sequence was found in a female donor with multiple sclerosis, enrolled in a pregnancy study. This chain uses TRBV4-2 with TRBJ2-2; D may be TRBD2 (6 bases). The CDR3 sequence is CASSQEGTAGTGELFF. CDR3 nucleotides: TGTGCCAGCAGCCAAGAGGGTACCGCGGGGACCGGGGAGCTGTTTTTT.